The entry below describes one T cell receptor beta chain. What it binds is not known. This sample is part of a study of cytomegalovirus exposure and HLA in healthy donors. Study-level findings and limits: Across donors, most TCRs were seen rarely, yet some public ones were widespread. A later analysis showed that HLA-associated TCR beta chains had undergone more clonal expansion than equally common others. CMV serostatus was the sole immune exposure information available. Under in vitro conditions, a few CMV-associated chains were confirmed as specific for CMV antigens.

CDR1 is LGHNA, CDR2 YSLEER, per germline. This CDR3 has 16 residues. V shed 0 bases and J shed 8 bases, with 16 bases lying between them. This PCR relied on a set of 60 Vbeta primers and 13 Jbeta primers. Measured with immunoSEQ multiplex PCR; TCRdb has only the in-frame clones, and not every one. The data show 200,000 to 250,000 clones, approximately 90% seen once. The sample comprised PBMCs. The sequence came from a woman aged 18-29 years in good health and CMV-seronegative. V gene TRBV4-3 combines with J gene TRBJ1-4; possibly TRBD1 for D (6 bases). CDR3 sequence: CASSQDYPRGSEKLFF. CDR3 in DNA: TGCGCCAGCAGCCAAGACTACCCCAGGGGCTCGGAAAAACTGTTTTTT.